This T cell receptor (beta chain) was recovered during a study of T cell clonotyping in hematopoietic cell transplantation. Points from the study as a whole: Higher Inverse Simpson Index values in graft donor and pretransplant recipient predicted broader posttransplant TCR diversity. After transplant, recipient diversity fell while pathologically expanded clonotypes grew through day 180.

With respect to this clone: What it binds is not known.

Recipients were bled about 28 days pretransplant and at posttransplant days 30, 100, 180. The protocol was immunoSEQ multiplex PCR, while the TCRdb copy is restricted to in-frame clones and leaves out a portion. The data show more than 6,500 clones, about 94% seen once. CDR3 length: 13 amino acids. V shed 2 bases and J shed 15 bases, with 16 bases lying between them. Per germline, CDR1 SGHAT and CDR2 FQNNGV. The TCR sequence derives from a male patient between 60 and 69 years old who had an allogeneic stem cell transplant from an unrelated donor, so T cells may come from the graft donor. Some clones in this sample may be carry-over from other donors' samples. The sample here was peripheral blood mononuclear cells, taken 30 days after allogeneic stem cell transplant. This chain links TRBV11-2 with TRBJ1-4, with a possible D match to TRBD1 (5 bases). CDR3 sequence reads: CASSLSRRDVLFF. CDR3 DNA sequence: TGTGCCAGCAGCTTAAGTCGACGGGACGTCTTGTTTTTT.